What follows are 20 T cell receptor beta chains derived from one specimen sequenced in a study of lymphopenia after photon versus proton radiotherapy. Libraries were prepared by immunoSEQ multiplex PCR; TCRdb keeps only in-frame clonotypes and omits some of them. The repertoire holds 45,000 to 65,000 clones, with around 80% as singletons. The material was peripheral blood, obtained from a patient treated with photon-based radiotherapy. These receptors came from a man aged 50 to 60 with gastric cancer.

This clone was seen more than once but under ten times. This chain joins TRBV7-2 and TRBJ1-5; 7 nucleotides line up with TRBD1. There are 15 residues in the CDR3. J was trimmed by 1 base and V by 3 bases; bases with no gene match: 3. CDR1 and CDR2 (germline): SGHTA, FQGNSA. CDR3 bases: TGTGCCAGCAGCTTGTACAGGGGAAGCAATCAGCCCCAGCATTTT. Its translation: CASSLYRGSNQPQHF. Full variable domain (rest looked up from reference TRBV7-2 and TRBJ1-5): GAGVSQSPSNKVTEKGKDVELRCDPISGHTALYWYRQSLGQGLEFLIYFQGNSAPDKSGLPSDRFSAERTGGSVSTLTIQRTQQEDSAVYLCASSLYRGSNQPQHFGDGTRLSIL.

The chain combines TRBV4-1 with TRBJ2-1, with D tentatively TRBD1 (5 bases). From germline, CDR1 is MGHRA and CDR2 YSYEKL. Between the trimmed V and J ends, which lost 3 bases and 0 bases, there was a span of 6 bases. The CDR3 contains 14 residues. Here the CDR3 DNA reads TGCGCCAGCAGCCAGGACATCTCCTACAATGAGCAGTTCTTC. Translation: CASSQDISYNEQFF.

This chain joins TRBV28 and TRBJ2-3; D call uncertain. Germline V gene sequence: CDR1 MDHEN, CDR2 SYDVKM. Trimming took 4 bases from V and 2 from J, leaving 13 bases between them. CDR3 length: 15 amino acids. This CDR3 is CASSSSSKNTDTQYF. In nucleotides, the CDR3 is TGTGCCAGCAGTTCCTCTAGTAAGAACACAGATACGCAGTATTTT.

This clone was seen once. The chain has TRBV19 and TRBJ2-7; D may be TRBD1 or TRBD2 (7 bases each). CDR3 length: 14 amino acids. Germline V gene data show CDR1 as LNHDA and CDR2 as SQIVND (reference sequence). Trimming cost V 5 bases and J 5 bases, with 16 bases left between them. The CDR3 nucleotides read TGTGCCAGTAGTTTCCAGAGCGGGACAGACGAGCAGTACTTC. Translation gives CASSFQSGTDEQYF.

This clone was picked up one time. The gene calls are TRBV2 and TRBJ2-7, with D perhaps TRBD1 or TRBD2 (5 bases each). Between the trimmed V and J ends, which lost 4 bases and 7 bases, there was a span of 8 bases. Germline CDR1 is SNHLY and CDR2 is FYNNEI. The CDR3 is 11 residues long. The CDR3 DNA reads as TGTGCCAGCAGTGCGGGGCAGGAGCAGTACTTC. It specifies CASSAGQEQYF.

This clone appeared a few times. V usage is TRBV15 and J usage is TRBJ1-5; D is uncertain. This CDR3 is 13 amino acids long. CDR1 and CDR2 from the germline V gene are LNHNV and YYDKDF (reference sequence). Trimming took off 1 base at V and 3 bases at J, with 4 bases between the two ends. Written as DNA, the CDR3 is TGTGCCACCAGCAGAGGCATCAATCAGCCCCAGCATTTT. Translated, it gives CATSRGINQPQHF.

The V call is TRBV4-1, the J call TRBJ2-5; no definite D call. The J call is in doubt because the DNA end fits TRBJ2-7 better. Germline assignment: CDR1 MGHRA and CDR2 YSYEKL. The CDR3 length is 13 residues. As DNA, the CDR3 is TGCGCCAGCAGCCAAGCTTGGGGCTACGAGCAGTACTTC. Translated: CASSQAWGYEQYF.

V and J are TRBV21-1 and TRBJ2-7. TRBV21-1 is described as a pseudogene. The CDR3 has 14 amino acids. The CDR3 protein is CASSSPGSSYEQYF. The CDR3 nucleotides are TGTGCCAGCAGCAGCCCAGGGAGTTCCTACGAGCAGTACTTC.

V gene TRBV7-6 combines with J gene TRBJ2-1; D might be TRBD1 (6 bases). This CDR3 is 15 amino acids long. V lost 2 bases to trimming and J lost 2 bases, with 10 bases between them. Germline V gene lookup returns CDR1 SGHVS and CDR2 FNYEAQ. The CDR3 DNA sequence: TGTGCCAGCAGCTTATTGGACAGTCCCTACAATGAGCAGTTCTTC. It translates to CASSLLDSPYNEQFF.

The chain links TRBV5-4 to TRBJ1-4; 7 positions agree with TRBD1. From germline, CDR1 is SGHNT and CDR2 YYREEE (reference sequence). V lost 6 bases and J lost 8; bases outside the gene matches: 10. The length of the CDR3 is 14 residues. CDR3 nucleotide sequence: TGTGCCAGCACCCGAGACAGGGCGGAGGAAAAACTGTTTTTT. Translation gives CASTRDRAEEKLFF.

This clone occurred a few times. This sequence joins TRBV11-1 and TRBJ2-2, with D unclear. Germline lookup yields CDR1 SGHAT and CDR2 FQDESV (reference sequence). This CDR3 region has 11 residues. Trimming pared 0 bases from V and 8 bases from J, leaving 1 base between. The CDR3 DNA follows: TGTGCCAGCAGCTTAGCGGGGGAGCTGTTTTTT. Translating gives CASSLAGELFF.

This clone has only a few counts. The chain combines TRBV19 with TRBJ2-5; 14 nucleotides line up with TRBD2. After removal of 3 bases from V and 2 bases from J, the junction contained 8 bases not matched to a gene. The CDR3 is made up of 18 amino acids. Germline values: CDR1 LNHDA, CDR2 SQIVND (reference sequence). The CDR3 DNA reads TGTGCCAGTAGTATCCGGCGGACTAGCGGGAGGCGACAAGAGACCCAGTACTTC. Encoded protein: CASSIRRTSGRRQETQYF.

The rearrangement joins TRBV5-4 to TRBJ1-3; D remains ambiguous. Trimming removed 1 base at V and 11 bases at J, with 13 bases between. Germline CDR1 and CDR2: SGHNT and YYREEE (reference sequence). The CDR3 contains 13 residues. The CDR3 DNA follows: TGTGCCAGCAGCTTGTCGCTCGACTACCCCATATATTTT. Residues: CASSLSLDYPIYF.

This clone came up a few times. The chain employs TRBV7-9 and TRBJ2-2, with D tentatively TRBD1 (6 bases). Germline V CDR1 and CDR2: SEHNR, FQNEAQ (reference sequence). CDR3 length: 14 residues. V lost 8 bases and J 6 bases, leaving 16 bases between the germline ends. CDR3 nucleotides: TGTGCCAGCGGGGACAAAAGAGAGGCCGGGGAGCTGTTTTTT. Amino acids: CASGDKREAGELFF.

V usage is TRBV6-1 and J usage is TRBJ1-1; D might be TRBD1 (5 bases). This CDR3 is 14 amino acids long. Trimming pared 4 bases from V and 1 base from J, leaving 10 bases between. Germline CDR1 is MNHNS and CDR2 is SASEGT. CDR3 coding DNA: TGTGCCAGCAGTGCAACCGGGACGAACACTGAAGCTTTCTTT. It translates to CASSATGTNTEAFF.

The chain has TRBV10-3 and TRBJ1-1, with D possibly being TRBD1 (6 bases). The CDR3 consists of 14 residues. Per germline, CDR1 ENHRY and CDR2 SYGVKD. Trimming left V 1 base short and J 5 bases short, with 11 bases between. The CDR3 spells CAISELGGETEAFF. The CDR3 nucleotides are TGTGCCATCAGTGAGTTAGGGGGGGAGACTGAAGCTTTCTTT.

This clone appeared a few times. The chain couples TRBV11-2 to TRBJ2-6, with D hard to call. The CDR3 covers 14 residues. Germline CDR1 is SGHAT and CDR2 is FQNNGV. V lost 8 bases, J lost 0 bases, and 8 bases lay in between. CDR3 in amino acids: CASQAVSGANVLTF. In DNA, the CDR3 is TGTGCCAGCCAGGCCGTCTCTGGGGCCAACGTCCTGACTTTC.

CDR3 in amino acids: CASIPQNAFSSGNTIYF. DNA for the CDR3: TGTGCCAGCATCCCCCAGAACGCCTTTAGCTCTGGAAACACCATATATTTT. V usage is TRBV21-1 and J usage is TRBJ1-3. TRBV21-1 is labeled a pseudogene. This CDR3 comprises 17 residues.

The rearrangement links TRBV4-2 to TRBJ2-6; 8 nucleotides agree with TRBD1. V gave up 4 bases and J gave up 0 bases; unmatched junction bases: 8. The V gene's germline CDR1 is LGHNA and CDR2 YNFKEQ. The length of the CDR3 is 18 residues. The CDR3 spells CASSPMGQVSSGANVLTF. CDR3 DNA: TGTGCCAGCAGCCCTATGGGACAGGTTAGCTCTGGGGCCAACGTCCTGACTTTC.

V is TRBV11-3 and J is TRBJ2-3, with a possible D match to TRBD2 (5 bases). Germline lookup yields CDR1 SGHNT and CDR2 YENEEA. CDR3 length equals 14 residues. V was trimmed by 3 bases and J by 1 base, leaving 8 bases between them. CDR3 loop: CASSLRVGTDTQYF. The CDR3 nucleotides read TGTGCCAGCAGCTTGCGGGTAGGCACAGATACGCAGTATTTT. Using reference TRBV11-3 and TRBJ2-3 for the parts outside the CDR3, the full variable domain is EAGVVQSPRYKIIEKKQPVAFWCNPISGHNTLYWYLQNLGQGPELLIRYENEEAVDDSQLPKDRFSAERLKGVDSTLKIQPAELGDSAVYLCASSLRVGTDTQYFGPGTRLTVL.